The 8 T cell receptor beta chains given below trace back to one sample, sequenced in a study of blood T cell repertoires in COVID-19. Assay: immunoSEQ multiplex PCR; the TCRdb copy retains only in-frame clones and omits some. The repertoire includes about 80,000 clones, roughly 89% of them detected once, and 4.9% sits in the top ten. The sequencing input was peripheral blood. The receptors come from a woman older than 75 with active or convalescent COVID-19.

The J gene is TRBJ2-7, the V gene TRBV2; 7 bases map to TRBD1. The V and J ends lost 0 bases and 0 bases, in that order; junction bases with no gene match: 2. This CDR3 region has 15 residues. CDR1 and CDR2 (germline): SNHLY, FYNNEI. CDR3: CASSEAAGGSYEQYF. The CDR3 nucleotides read TGTGCCAGCAGTGAAGCGGCAGGGGGCTCCTACGAGCAGTACTTC.

The chain's CDR3 is CASSIPGDRGSYEQYF. Here the CDR3 DNA reads TGTGCCAGTAGTATCCCCGGGGACAGGGGCTCCTACGAGCAGTACTTC. This chain joins TRBV19 and TRBJ2-7; 10 bases match TRBD1. Germline values: CDR1 LNHDA, CDR2 SQIVND (reference sequence). J lost 0 bases, V lost 3 bases, and 5 bases had no gene match. This CDR3 is 16 amino acids long.

This chain links TRBV27 with TRBJ2-1; no clear D gene. The germline V gene encodes CDR1 MNHEY and CDR2 SMNVEV (reference sequence). Trimming left V 1 base short and J 7 bases short, with 5 bases between. The CDR3 contains 12 residues. In DNA, the CDR3 is TGTGCCAGCAGTTTATTCGGGAATGAGCAGTTCTTC. Translated: CASSLFGNEQFF.

The V call is TRBV28, the J call TRBJ2-7, with 9 bases identical to TRBD2. Germline V gene lookup returns CDR1 MDHEN and CDR2 SYDVKM. The CDR3 extends over 17 amino acids. V dropped 1 base and J dropped 0; count of bases not matched to a gene: 7. CDR3 loop: CASSLSGLAGSSYEQYF. The CDR3 coding sequence is TGTGCCAGCAGTTTATCCGGGCTAGCGGGGAGCTCCTACGAGCAGTACTTC.

The chain is built from TRBV6-5 and TRBJ1-1; D perhaps matches TRBD1 (6 bases). This CDR3 contains 14 residues. The germline CDR1 and CDR2 sequences are MNHEY and SVGAGI. V shed 5 bases and J shed 6 bases, with 16 bases lying between them. CDR3 loop: CASSRAGVFSEAFF. The CDR3 nucleotides are TGTGCCAGCAGTCGGGCAGGGGTTTTCTCTGAAGCTTTCTTT.

This chain connects TRBV4-2 to TRBJ2-1; 9 positions agree with TRBD2. The ends lost 1 base at V and 8 bases at J; junction bases unmatched: 6. Per the germline V gene, CDR1 is LGHNA and CDR2 is YNFKEQ. This CDR3 region has 15 residues. CDR3 loop: CASSQVAGGPHEQFF. The CDR3, as DNA: TGTGCCAGCAGCCAAGTTGCGGGAGGGCCCCATGAGCAGTTCTTC.

J is TRBJ1-6 and V is TRBV10-3; tentatively, D is TRBD1 (6 bases). Trimming took 11 bases from V and 1 from J, leaving 24 bases between them. This CDR3 region has 18 residues. Germline V lookup: CDR1 ENHRY, CDR2 SYGVKD. In nucleotides, the CDR3 is TGTGCCTCGCAGGGGTATCGACCTGGGGGTTCCTATAATTCACCCCTCCACTTT. It yields the protein CASQGYRPGGSYNSPLHF.

The chain couples TRBV18 to TRBJ1-5; 7 nucleotides align to TRBD1. CDR3 size: 13 residues. Germline V CDR1 and CDR2: KGHSH, LQKENI. V gave up 9 bases and J gave up 3 bases; unmatched junction bases: 5. The CDR3 coding sequence is TGTGCCAGTCTCACAGGGGTCAATCAGCCCCAGCATTTT. Protein product: CASLTGVNQPQHF.